The 29 T cell receptor beta chains reported below all come from one sample, sequenced in a study of OX40 agonist ivuxolimab in advanced cancers. The repertoire was sequenced with immunoSEQ multiplex PCR; TCRdb's copy has only in-frame clones and lacks some. Among just over 60,000 clones, roughly 90% were seen once, and the ten largest hold about 13%. This sample comprised CD4+ or CD8+ T cells sorted from blood, obtained in a trial of the OX40 agonist ivuxolimab. All receptors come from an adult with an advanced solid tumor such as melanoma, head and neck, liver or kidney cancer.

The chain has TRBV6-1 and TRBJ2-7; D possibly corresponds to TRBD1 (5 bases). This CDR3 has 15 amino acids. In germline, CDR1 is MNHNS, CDR2 SASEGT. Trimming cost V 2 bases and J 4 bases, with 15 bases left between them. CDR3 coding DNA: TGTGCCAGCAGTGAATCAACAGGTTGGCTATACGAGCAGTACTTC. Its protein is CASSESTGWLYEQYF.

The chain couples TRBV19 to TRBJ2-1; TRBD2 agrees at 12 bases. The germline CDR1 and CDR2 sequences are LNHDA and SQIVND (reference sequence). This CDR3 region has 16 residues. J was trimmed by 10 bases and V by 2 bases; bases with no gene match: 9. The CDR3 reads CASSIRRLAGGGEQFF. The CDR3 DNA reads TGTGCCAGTAGTATAAGGAGGCTAGCGGGAGGGGGGGAGCAGTTCTTC.

V usage is TRBV2 and J usage is TRBJ2-3, with D perhaps TRBD2 (6 bases). V was shortened by 7 bases and J by 3 bases, with 26 bases between the two germline ends. The CDR3 spans 18 residues. Germline CDR1 and CDR2: SNHLY and FYNNEI. As DNA, the CDR3 is TGTGCCAGCACTCCCACCTACCTCGAAACTAGCTGGACAGATACGCAGTATTTT. Translation: CASTPTYLETSWTDTQYF. The full variable domain, completed using reference TRBV2 and TRBJ2-3, is EPEVTQTPSHQVTQMGQEVILRCVPISNHLYFYWYRQILGQKVEFLVSFYNNEISEKSEIFDDQFSVERPDGSNFTLKIRSTKLEDSAMYFCASTPTYLETSWTDTQYFGPGTRLTVL.

The J gene is TRBJ2-2, the V gene TRBV7-9; D remains unclear. Germline CDR1 SEHNR, CDR2 FQNEAQ (reference sequence). The CDR3 is 15 residues long. The ends were cut back, 3 bases at V and 4 bases at J, with 12 bases in the middle. The CDR3 nucleotides are TGTGCCAGCAGCTTCTCCTTCTGGGGCACCGGGGAGCTGTTTTTT. This codes for CASSFSFWGTGELFF. Using reference TRBV7-9 and TRBJ2-2 for the parts outside the CDR3, the full variable domain is DTGVSQNPRHKITKRGQNVTFRCDPISEHNRLYWYRQTLGQGPEFLTYFQNEAQLEKSRLLSDRFSAERPKGSFSTLEIQRTEQGDSAMYLCASSFSFWGTGELFFGEGSRLTVL.

The chain recombines TRBV21-1 with TRBJ1-4; the D call of TRBD1 is as the table states it, not checked on the DNA. TRBV21-1 is a pseudogene. The CDR3 is 21 residues long. The CDR3 DNA is TGTGCCAGCAGCAAAAAGGGGGTCCCGGGACAGGGGTTGGCAACTAATGAAAAACTGTTTTTT. The encoded protein is CASSKKGVPGQGLATNEKLFF.

The V call is TRBV18, the J call TRBJ2-1, with 10 bases fitting TRBD1. Trimming removed 6 bases from V and 4 bases from J; junction bases left unmatched: 6. The CDR3 has 15 amino acids. Germline CDR1 KGHSH, CDR2 LQKENI. The CDR3 sequence is CASSLGQGTYNEQFF. CDR3 coding DNA: TGTGCCAGCTCTCTGGGACAGGGGACATACAATGAGCAGTTCTTC.

The rearrangement uses TRBV28 and TRBJ2-7; 7 nucleotides align to TRBD2. Germline V gene sequence: CDR1 MDHEN, CDR2 SYDVKM. The CDR3 covers 16 residues. Losses at the gene ends were 5 bases for V and 4 bases for J; bases not matched to a gene: 14. The CDR3: CASSPGLSSPQYEQYF. The DNA of the CDR3 is TGTGCCAGCAGTCCGGGACTATCCTCCCCCCAATACGAGCAGTACTTC. Looking up the rest from reference TRBV28 and TRBJ2-7 gives the full variable domain: DVKVTQSSRYLVKRTGEKVFLECVQDMDHENMFWYRQDPGLGLRLIYFSYDVKMKEKGDIPEGYSVSREKKERFSLILESASTNQTSMYLCASSPGLSSPQYEQYFGPGTRLTVT.

This rearrangement joins TRBV6-5 to TRBJ1-4; weak D call: TRBD1 (5 bases). Germline CDR1 reads MNHEY; CDR2 reads SVGAGI. V was pared by 9 bases and J by 5 bases, with 16 bases between. The CDR3 loop spans 14 amino acids. The CDR3 nucleotides read TGTGCCAGTCGGGGCCTGCTACCGAATGAAAAACTGTTTTTT. Translating it yields CASRGLLPNEKLFF.

The V and J genes are TRBV27 and TRBJ2-2; no firm D call. CDR3 size: 15 residues. Trimming took off 3 bases at V and 3 bases at J, with 11 bases between the two ends. Germline V gene sequence: CDR1 MNHEY, CDR2 SMNVEV (reference sequence). The CDR3 region is CASSFSSGDTGELFF. The CDR3 DNA follows: TGTGCCAGCAGTTTTTCATCGGGCGACACCGGGGAGCTGTTTTTT.

The rearrangement joins TRBV15 to TRBJ2-7; D perhaps matches TRBD2 (5 bases). V shed 0 bases and J shed 3 bases, with 9 bases lying between them. This CDR3 spans 14 amino acids. The germline gives CDR1 LNHNV, CDR2 YYDKDF (reference sequence). CDR3 protein: CATSREGLSYEQYF. The CDR3 DNA sequence: TGTGCCACCAGCAGAGAAGGACTTAGCTACGAGCAGTACTTC.

Written as DNA, the CDR3 is TGTGCCAGCAGTGAGACAGCCCGTGATGAAAAACTGTTTTTT. Protein sequence: CASSETARDEKLFF. The V call is TRBV28, the J call TRBJ1-4, with D maybe TRBD1 (5 bases). The V gene's germline CDR1 is MDHEN and CDR2 SYDVKM. Trimming stripped 5 bases from V and 6 bases from J, with 13 bases between. CDR3 length: 14 amino acids.

This clone has just one count. The chain recombines TRBV6-1 with TRBJ2-5; D perhaps matches TRBD1 (5 bases). V was clipped by 8 bases and J by 2 bases, with 12 bases between them. Germline V gene data show CDR1 as MNHNS and CDR2 as SASEGT. This CDR3 has 13 residues. The CDR3 DNA reads as TGTGCCAGCCCTTCAGGGTATCAAGAGACCCAGTACTTC. This codes for CASPSGYQETQYF.

This clone was picked up one time. The rearrangement links TRBV25-1 to TRBJ2-7, with TRBD1 matching 11 bases. Germline CDR1 MGHDK, CDR2 SYGVNS. J lost 2 bases, V lost 6 bases, and 3 bases had no gene match. The CDR3 has 14 amino acids. CDR3 region: CASSGTGGAYEQYF. Here the CDR3 DNA reads TGTGCCAGCAGCGGGACAGGGGGGGCCTACGAGCAGTACTTC.

J is TRBJ2-6 and V is TRBV13; D gene uncertain. There are 16 residues in the CDR3. In germline, CDR1 is PRHDT, CDR2 FYEKMQ (reference sequence). Trimming pared 0 bases from V and 0 bases from J, leaving 6 bases between. CDR3 loop: CASSLGPGSGANVLTF. The CDR3 coding sequence is TGTGCCAGCAGCTTAGGTCCGGGCTCTGGGGCCAACGTCCTGACTTTC.

This clone was observed a single time. V usage is TRBV5-4 and J usage is TRBJ2-1, with TRBD2 matching over 14 bases. This CDR3 has 15 amino acids. Germline CDR1 is SGHNT and CDR2 is YYREEE (reference sequence). Losses at the gene ends were 4 bases for V and 6 bases for J; bases not matched to a gene: 3. As DNA, the CDR3 is TGTGCCAGCAGCCCGGGACTAGCGGGAGCCAATGAGCAGTTCTTC. Its protein product is CASSPGLAGANEQFF.

This chain links TRBV7-8 with TRBJ2-1; 11 bases line up with TRBD2. In germline, CDR1 is SGHVS, CDR2 FQNEAQ. V lost 5 bases and J lost 8; bases outside the gene matches: 11. The CDR3 is 16 residues long. CDR3 amino acids: CASSKRLAGSEDEQFF. The CDR3 coding sequence is TGTGCCAGCAGCAAAAGACTAGCGGGGTCGGAGGATGAGCAGTTCTTC.

The J gene is TRBJ2-5, the V gene TRBV11-3; 7 positions agree with TRBD1. J was trimmed by 4 bases and V by 3 bases; bases with no gene match: 5. The CDR3 extends over 14 amino acids. Germline CDR1 is SGHNT and CDR2 is YENEEA. The CDR3 DNA reads as TGTGCCAGCAGCTTTGAGACAGGGCGAGAGACCCAGTACTTC. Encoded protein: CASSFETGRETQYF. Using reference TRBV11-3 and TRBJ2-5 for the parts outside the CDR3, the full variable domain is EAGVVQSPRYKIIEKKQPVAFWCNPISGHNTLYWYLQNLGQGPELLIRYENEEAVDDSQLPKDRFSAERLKGVDSTLKIQPAELGDSAVYLCASSFETGRETQYFGPGTRLLVL.

V usage is TRBV7-9 and J usage is TRBJ2-1; weak D call: TRBD2 (6 bases). CDR3 length: 15 amino acids. The ends were cut back, 4 bases at V and 9 bases at J, with 19 bases in the middle. Looked up from germline, CDR1 is SEHNR and CDR2 is FQNEAQ (reference sequence). The CDR3 loop reads CASSSSQTGVIEQFF. The CDR3 region has the DNA TGTGCCAGCAGCTCTTCACAAACGGGAGTGATTGAGCAGTTCTTC.

This clone was observed a single time. The genes are TRBV28 and TRBJ1-5, with D unresolved. The CDR3 consists of 14 residues. Germline V CDR1 and CDR2: MDHEN, SYDVKM. Trimming took 2 bases from V and 1 from J, leaving 6 bases between them. In DNA form, the CDR3 reads TGTGCCAGCAGTTTACAGGTCAGCAATCAGCCCCAGCATTTT. Translating it yields CASSLQVSNQPQHF.

The chain carries TRBV11-1 and TRBJ1-1, with D unresolved. The V end lost 5 bases, the J end lost 8 bases, and 6 bases lay between the germline ends. The CDR3 totals 10 residues. CDR1 SGHAT and CDR2 FQDESV come from the germline V gene (reference sequence). CDR3 loop: CASSPCEAFF. DNA of the CDR3: TGTGCCAGCAGCCCCTGCGAAGCTTTCTTT.

The chain recombines TRBV9 with TRBJ2-2; the match to TRBD1 covers 9 bases. Germline V gene data show CDR1 as SGDLS and CDR2 as YYNGEE. The ends lost 1 base at V and 5 bases at J; junction bases unmatched: 3. The CDR3 extends over 15 amino acids. CDR3 loop: CASSVPGQGTGELFF. In DNA form, the CDR3 reads TGTGCCAGCAGCGTACCGGGACAGGGAACCGGGGAGCTGTTTTTT.

This chain uses TRBV6-5 with TRBJ1-2, with unresolved D. The germline V gene has CDR1 MNHEY and CDR2 SVGAGI. The CDR3 sequence is 14 residues long. V lost 2 bases and J lost 6, with 13 bases in between. CDR3 in amino acids: CASSYTSLRDGYTF. The DNA for the CDR3 is TGTGCCAGCAGTTACACCAGCCTAAGGGATGGCTACACCTTC.

The V call is TRBV27, the J call TRBJ1-5; D perhaps matches TRBD1 (5 bases). Trimming cost V 5 bases and J 2 bases, with 13 bases left between them. Germline assignment: CDR1 MNHEY and CDR2 SMNVEV (reference sequence). The CDR3 has 15 amino acids. DNA for the CDR3: TGTGCCAGCAGTCCGTGGCAGGGAGGCAATCAGCCCCAGCATTTT. Translated, it gives CASSPWQGGNQPQHF.

This clone occurred a few times. The chain has TRBV5-4 and TRBJ2-7, with a possible D match to TRBD2 (5 bases). From germline, CDR1 is SGHNT and CDR2 YYREEE (reference sequence). The CDR3 length is 13 residues. The CDR3 DNA sequence: TGTGTGTCGGGATATAGTGGCTCCTACGAGCAGTACTTC. It yields the protein CVSGYSGSYEQYF.

This clone is judged medium-sized (0.01 to 0.1%). This CDR3 reads CASSDSPSTGELFF. DNA for the CDR3: TGTGCCAGCAGTGACTCCCCTAGCACCGGGGAGCTGTTTTTT. This chain joins TRBV6-4 and TRBJ2-2; no definite D call. Per the germline V gene, CDR1 is MRHNA and CDR2 is SNTAGT. The CDR3 is 14 amino acids. V gave up 0 bases and J gave up 4 bases, with 6 bases separating them.

This clone was picked up a small number of times. The V gene is TRBV7-9, the J gene TRBJ1-2; D gene uncertain. V gave up 5 bases and J gave up 5 bases, with 18 bases separating them. This CDR3 spans 15 amino acids. Germline CDR1 and CDR2: SEHNR and FQNEAQ (reference sequence). The DNA for the CDR3 is TGTGCCAGCAGCCGATCCCCGATGGAGACTTATGGCTACACCTTC. Its protein is CASSRSPMETYGYTF.

In this sample, this clone turned up once. The CDR3 coding sequence is TGTGCCAGCAGCCTGGGACTTTACTACGAGCAGTACTTC. This encodes CASSLGLYYEQYF. The rearrangement links TRBV11-2 to TRBJ2-7; tentatively, D is TRBD2 (6 bases). Germline loops: CDR1 SGHAT, CDR2 FQNNGV. The CDR3 has 13 amino acids. The V end lost 5 bases, the J end lost 3 bases, and 11 bases lay between the germline ends. Using reference TRBV11-2 and TRBJ2-7 for the parts outside the CDR3, the full variable domain is EAGVAQSPRYKIIEKRQSVAFWCNPISGHATLYWYQQILGQGPKLLIQFQNNGVVDDSQLPKDRFSAERLKGVDSTLKIQPAKLEDSAVYLCASSLGLYYEQYFGPGTRLTVT.

This clone has only one observation. CDR3 protein: CASASALPTSESNNEQFF. Written as DNA, the CDR3 is TGTGCCAGCGCGTCGGCCCTCCCAACTAGCGAGTCAAACAATGAGCAGTTCTTC. The chain has TRBV2 and TRBJ2-1; TRBD2 matches 7 bases. The CDR3 extends over 18 amino acids. V shed 8 bases and J 5 bases; nucleotides not matched to a gene: 21. Germline CDR1 reads SNHLY; CDR2 reads FYNNEI.

The chain links TRBV9 to TRBJ2-1; TRBD2 matches at 9 bases. Germline loops: CDR1 SGDLS, CDR2 YYNGEE. This CDR3 comprises 17 residues. Losses at the gene ends were 2 bases for V and 0 bases for J; bases not matched to a gene: 6. The CDR3 sequence: CASSVGGSGSSYNEQFF. In nucleotides, the CDR3 is TGTGCCAGCAGCGTGGGGGGTAGCGGGAGCTCCTACAATGAGCAGTTCTTC.